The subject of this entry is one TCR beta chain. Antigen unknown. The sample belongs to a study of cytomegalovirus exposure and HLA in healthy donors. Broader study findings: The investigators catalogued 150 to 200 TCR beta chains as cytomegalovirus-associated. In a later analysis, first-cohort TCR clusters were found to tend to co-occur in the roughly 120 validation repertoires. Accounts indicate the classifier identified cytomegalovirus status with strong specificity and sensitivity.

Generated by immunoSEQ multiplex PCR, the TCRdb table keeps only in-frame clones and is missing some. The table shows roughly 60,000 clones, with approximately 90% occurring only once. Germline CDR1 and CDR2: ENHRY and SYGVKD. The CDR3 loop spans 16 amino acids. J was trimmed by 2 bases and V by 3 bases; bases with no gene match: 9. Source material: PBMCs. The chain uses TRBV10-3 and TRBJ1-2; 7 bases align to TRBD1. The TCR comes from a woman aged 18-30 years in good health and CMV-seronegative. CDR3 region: CAISDRIGTDNYGYTF. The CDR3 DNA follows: TGTGCCATCAGTGATAGAATAGGGACAGACAACTATGGCTACACCTTC.